This T cell receptor (beta chain) derives from a study of CD8+CD57+ T cells in acquired aplastic anemia. On the study more broadly: DNA per sorted CD4+ or CD8+ sample ranged roughly 0.19 to 27.4 ug, averaging about 3.4 ug.

Patients selected for sequencing had displayed CD8+CD57+ cell expansion by flow cytometry. Both TCR beta VDJ combination and CDR3 sequence profiling were carried out. Genomic DNA was the template for this profiling. TCRdb reprocessed the reads with MiXCR, giving one entry per CDR3 protein. The table shows roughly 160,000 distinct CDR3 sequences, with 47% occurring only once. The ends lost 3 bases at V and 2 bases at J; junction bases unmatched: 5. Germline CDR1 reads DFQATT; CDR2 reads SNEGSKA (reference sequence). The length of the CDR3 is 14 residues. This clonotype was counted a few times. Sequencing was done on a sample of sorted CD4+, CD8+, or CD8+CD57+ T cells (not recorded which) from PBMCs. This TCR derives from a human donor with aplastic anemia. The chain links TRBV20-1 to TRBJ2-7; 9 nucleotides match TRBD1. The chain's CDR3 is CSARGDRETYEQYF. Written as DNA, the CDR3 is TGCAGTGCTAGGGGGGACAGGGAGACCTACGAGCAGTACTTC.